This T cell receptor beta chain was captured in a study of regulatory T cells in long-lasting Graves disease. Noted time point: newly diagnosed GD, antithyroid drugs for less than 3 months. PBMC RNA was the source of the TCR library. Points on this clonotype: A much larger clone lies a single base off, so this may be a read error. This CDR3 fails to terminate in the conserved phenylalanine or tryptophan, so it likely reflects a read error.

Trimming removed 1 base from V and 7 bases from J, with 19 bases in between. This CDR3 comprises 16 residues. The germline V gene has CDR1 SEHNR and CDR2 FQNEAQ (reference sequence). Investigators prepared the TCR beta libraries by applying iRepertoire HTBI primers and Arm-PCR of CDR3 regions. From the multiplex PCR reads, TCRdb called clonotypes with MiXCR, one entry per CDR3 protein. The sample contains hundreds of thousands of distinct CDR3 sequences, around 12% of which appear only once. These data were also filed under a second study, of T cells in Graves' hyperthyroidism and ophthalmopathy. In that study: Graves' hyperthyroidism was deemed stable absent ophthalmopathy progression within 18 months.

This clonotype was sampled from a woman in her 30s with Graves disease. The sequences come from peripheral blood mononuclear cells (PBMCs), collected at new diagnosis, from a patient treated with antithyroid drugs. The chain employs TRBV7-9 and TRBJ2-5; D might be TRBD1 or TRBD2, each matching 5 bases. The CDR3 bases are TGTGCCAGCAGCTTAGGGACGGGGCTAAACGCAGGGACCCAGTACGTC. It codes for CASSLGTGLNAGTQYV.